This paragraph covers one T cell receptor beta chain sequence. Its antigen is currently unknown. Profiles of TCR beta VDJ and CDR3 were generated from a genomic DNA template. In TCRdb, the reads were re-called with MiXCR into one record per CDR3 protein. The data hold over 150,000 distinct CDR3 sequences, with roughly 49% observed a single time. The germline CDR1 and CDR2 sequences are SNHLY and FYNNEI. The CDR3 has 12 amino acids. With 10 bases removed from V and 1 base from J, the gap between germline ends came to 7 bases. These data belong to a study of CD8+CD57+ T cells in acquired aplastic anemia. The overall study: On average, sorted CD4+ and CD8+ cells gave approximately 3 ug of DNA. Whole-study results and caveats: Patients and controls turned out to have 25 to 35 CD8+ CDR3 sequences in common.

CD8+CD57+ cell expansion, shown by flow cytometry, had occurred in the patients selected for sequencing. The specimen was sorted CD4+, CD8+, or CD8+CD57+ T cells (not recorded which) from PBMCs. The chain carries TRBV2 and TRBJ2-2; no definite D call. The receptor's source is a human donor with aplastic anemia. The CDR3: CAIKRNTGELFF. CDR3 bases: TGTGCCATCAAGCGGAACACCGGGGAGCTGTTTTTT.